This T cell receptor beta chain was sequenced in a study of molecular identifiers for immune sequencing clone quantification. V gave up 4 bases and J gave up 2 bases, with 3 bases separating them. Per germline, CDR1 SGDLS and CDR2 YYNGEE. The CDR3 runs to 12 residues. Sorted naive CD8 T cells, 20,000 to 1,000,000, were sequenced from 10%, 30% or 50% RNA. Naive CD8 T cells, phenotype CD8+CD4-CCR7+CD45RA+, were sorted. TCRdb analysed the PCR reads with MiXCR anew, one entry per CDR3 protein. The table has about 6,100 distinct CDR3 sequences, less than 20% seen once. Relative to its sample, this clonotype is medium-sized.

Sequenced sample: naive CD8+ T cells from blood, with Jurkat cell RNA spiked in. Subset specified: FACS-sorted CD8+CD4-CCR7+CD45RA+ naive T cells. This TCR derives from a human donor in good health. Some libraries in this study had Jurkat cell RNA spiked in. The chain carries TRBV9 and TRBJ2-2; no firm D call. The chain's CDR3 is CASSTNTGELFF. CDR3 bases: TGTGCCAGCAGCACAAACACCGGGGAGCTGTTTTTT.